This T cell receptor (beta chain) was recovered during a study of blood T cell repertoires in COVID-19. Study background: Sites in the United States, Italy and Spain provided acute and convalescent COVID-19 samples. The analysed material was cDNA or gDNA that came from T cells, B-cell-depleted T cells, or PBMCs.

Adults between about 18 and 89 years of age took part from approximately 24 US areas. Under the authors' procedure: Estimation of nucleated cell counts relied on the amplification of reference gene primers. Some clones are missing from TCRdb's copy, which holds only in-frame ones; the method was immunoSEQ multiplex PCR. Clone size and V and J calls were adopted from that table, with D and trimming inferred from the DNA. This sample carries 350,000 to 450,000 clones, roughly nine tenths of them seen once, and the ten largest clones take 0.8% to 0.9%. V lost 3 bases to trimming and J lost 11 bases, with 17 bases between them. This CDR3 comprises 13 residues. Germline CDR1 reads SGHTS; CDR2 reads YDEGEE.

The sequencing sample was made of PBMCs or T cells enriched from blood (not recorded which). The chain joins TRBV5-8 to TRBJ1-1; no clear D. The clonotype originates from a woman aged 40 to 50 who had been exposed to COVID-19. The CDR3 sequence: CASSSPERVSAFF. The DNA for the CDR3 is TGTGCCAGCAGCTCCCCTGAGAGGGTCTCGGCTTTCTTT.